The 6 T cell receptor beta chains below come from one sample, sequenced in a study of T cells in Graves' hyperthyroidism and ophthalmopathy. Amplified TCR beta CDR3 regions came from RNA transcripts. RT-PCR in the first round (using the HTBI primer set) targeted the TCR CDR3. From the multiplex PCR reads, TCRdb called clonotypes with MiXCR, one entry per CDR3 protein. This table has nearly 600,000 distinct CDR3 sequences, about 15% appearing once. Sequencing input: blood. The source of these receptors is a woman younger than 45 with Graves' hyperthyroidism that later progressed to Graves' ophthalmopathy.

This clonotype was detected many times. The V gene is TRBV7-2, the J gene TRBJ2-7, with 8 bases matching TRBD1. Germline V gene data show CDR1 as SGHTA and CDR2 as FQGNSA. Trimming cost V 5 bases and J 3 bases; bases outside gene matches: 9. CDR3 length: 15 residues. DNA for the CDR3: TGTGCCAGCAGCCTAGGGACAGGAGCCAGCTACGAGCAGTACTTC. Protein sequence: CASSLGTGASYEQYF.

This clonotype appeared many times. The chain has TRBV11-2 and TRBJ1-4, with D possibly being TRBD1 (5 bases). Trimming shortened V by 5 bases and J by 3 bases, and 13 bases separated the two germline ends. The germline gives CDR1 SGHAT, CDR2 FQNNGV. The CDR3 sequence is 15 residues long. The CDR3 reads CASSQSGQPNEKLFF. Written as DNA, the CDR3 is TGTGCCAGCAGCCAGTCGGGGCAGCCTAATGAAAAACTGTTTTTT.

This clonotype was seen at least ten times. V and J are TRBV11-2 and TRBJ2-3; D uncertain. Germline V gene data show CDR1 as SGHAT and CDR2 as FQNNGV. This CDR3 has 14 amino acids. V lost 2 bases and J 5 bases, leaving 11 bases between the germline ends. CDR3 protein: CASSLSLIGDTQYF. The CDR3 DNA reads TGTGCCAGCAGCTTATCCCTTATTGGAGATACGCAGTATTTT. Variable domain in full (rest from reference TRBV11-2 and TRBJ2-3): EAGVAQSPRYKIIEKRQSVAFWCNPISGHATLYWYQQILGQGPKLLIQFQNNGVVDDSQLPKDRFSAERLKGVDSTLKIQPAKLEDSAVYLCASSLSLIGDTQYFGPGTRLTVL.

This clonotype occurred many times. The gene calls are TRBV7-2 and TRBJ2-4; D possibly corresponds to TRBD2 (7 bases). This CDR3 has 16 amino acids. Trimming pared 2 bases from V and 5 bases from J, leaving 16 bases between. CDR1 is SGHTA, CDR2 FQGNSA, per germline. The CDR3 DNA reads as TGTGCCAGCAGCTTAAGGGGGAGGGCCGGACAAAACATTCAGTACTTC. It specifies CASSLRGRAGQNIQYF.

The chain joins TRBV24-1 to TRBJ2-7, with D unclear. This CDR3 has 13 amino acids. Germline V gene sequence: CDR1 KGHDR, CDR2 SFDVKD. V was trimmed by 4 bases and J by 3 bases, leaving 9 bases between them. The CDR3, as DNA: TGTGCCACCAGTGACCCATGGGACTACGAGCAGTACTTC. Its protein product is CATSDPWDYEQYF.

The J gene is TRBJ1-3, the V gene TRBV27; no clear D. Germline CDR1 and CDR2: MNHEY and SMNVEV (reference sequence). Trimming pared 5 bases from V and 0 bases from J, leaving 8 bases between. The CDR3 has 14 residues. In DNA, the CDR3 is TGTGCCAGCAGTGCGGGAGACTCTGGAAACACCATATATTTT. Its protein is CASSAGDSGNTIYF.